Here is one T cell receptor (beta chain) with its context. The antigen it recognizes is unknown. The sample holds no much larger clone one base away, and base qualities are not on file. This entry is derived from a study of blood T cells in healthy people across ages (dated by TCRdb to about 2015). A note on the overall study: Template switching captured roughly one uniquely barcoded TCR beta cDNA molecule per two T cells in model experiments. Donors were grouped into four age groups: young (average roughly 17 years), middle-aged (39), aged (around 60) and long-lived (approximately 78). Two additional independent replicas of 1 million unique cDNA reads from the same blood draw were analyzed for two donors (one aged 18 to 29 and one aged 80 or older). To track age-related changes in TCR beta repertoire diversity, the study relied on deep sequencing normalized with unique cDNA molecular identifiers. Donors of different ages were randomly distributed across sequencing lanes to avoid experimental bias. What the authors observed across the whole study: A strong correlation was found between observed TCR beta diversity and the percentage of naive T cells measured by flow cytometry. Observed TCR beta diversity per million T cells fell roughly linearly with age, and a significant reduction was already apparent by age roughly 40. Because donor CMV infection status was unknown, age-related changes in expanded clonotypes were potentially confounded. Compared with the aged group, more naive CD4+ T cells, fewer expanded clones and increased TCR diversity were shown by the long-lived group, suggesting age selection. Total diversity estimates from one million sequenced T cells were considered lower bounds and underestimates. Because profiling used bulk unsorted PBMCs, naive and antigen-experienced compartments could not be compared conclusively.

Between the V and J ends, shortened by 7 bases and 0 bases respectively, the junction contains 15 bases. Sequences MNHNS (CDR1) and SASEGT (CDR2) are obtained from the germline V gene. The CDR3 runs 15 residues from the cysteine to the phenylalanine. Just the 45-base CDR3 DNA is kept, in frame starting at base 1. The donors were 40 or so Caucasian individuals from Russia, aged 6 to 90 years, who were systemically healthy. About 10 milliliters of peripheral blood were drawn from each donor into EDTA-treated Vacutainer tubes. Ficoll-Paque density-gradient centrifugation was used to isolate PBMCs, with at least 7 million per sample. Total RNA, at least 6 micrograms per sample, was extracted from PBMCs with Trizol reagent. The percentages of naive CD45RAhigh/CD27high T cells were determined by flow cytometry on a PBMC aliquot from every donor. Library preparation was by 5' RACE. TCRdb lists the instrument as Illumina HiSeq 2500. A second PCR of roughly 7 to 11 cycles was performed with a sample-barcoded 5' primer and a J-beta primer mix. A unique molecular identifier was introduced onto each TCR beta cDNA molecule by a template-switch 5' adaptor carrying 12 random nucleotides. Each sample yielded at least 3 million CDR3-containing paired-end reads. First-strand cDNA synthesis was performed from all RNA using the Mint cDNA synthesis kit, with priming by a TRBC-specific oligonucleotide. Following uracil-DNA glycosylase treatment, a first 18-cycle PCR with universal primers M1SS and BC2_uni_R was performed on all cDNA. The original methods were these. Each sample was normalized by randomly selecting 1 million high-quality reads, each carrying a distinct molecular identifier. Reads sharing molecular identifiers were discarded rather than binned into consensus sequences. CDR3 identification, clonotype clustering and error correction used MiTCR with a Q25 quality threshold and the strictest error-elimination algorithm. A nonparametric unseen species model with Euler transformation was used to estimate a lower bound on total TCR beta diversity. The raw public reads went through TCRdb reprocessing: fastp at Q25, MiXCR clone calling, in-frame beta chains kept. For every CDR3 protein sequence, its rows merge into one entry that carries the most common genes and DNA. TCRdb, not the authors, supplied the V and J calls. Across this sample there are approximately 670,000 distinct CDR3 sequences, with 40% to 50% seen only once. The ten biggest clones cover about 32% of the sample.

Sequencing input: blood. The chain joins TRBV6-1 to TRBJ2-5; the D gene is perhaps TRBD1 or TRBD2, each of them matching over 5 bases. The TCR comes from a man at least 80 years old in good health. The bases are TGTGCCAGCAAGTCCGGGGCTTGGGACCAAGAGACCCAGTACTTC. This codes for CASKSGAWDQETQYF.